A selection of T cell receptor beta chains follows, all from one sample in a study of T cell clones after liver transplantation. The method was immunoSEQ multiplex PCR; TCRdb's version includes in-frame clones alone and lacks a portion of them. The data contain 95,000 to 110,000 clones, roughly four fifths of them singletons. The material was CD4+ T cells from blood, obtained 45 to 50 months after liver transplant. The receptors were sampled from a human patient who received a liver transplant. These T cells may partly come from the graft donor. The CDR3 runs from the conserved cysteine through the conserved F or W. D genes are given only for firm matches. Clone size is stated in some rows and not others, as once, few, many or a class when expanded.

V gene,clone size,D gene,J gene,CDR3 DNA,CDR3 protein
TRBV6-6,once,-,TRBJ1-1,TGTGCCAGCAGTGACGGGCTACCGAACACTGAAGCTTTCTTT,CASSDGLPNTEAFF
TRBV5-1,-,-,TRBJ2-2,TGCGCCAGCAGCTTAGGAGAAGACACCGGGGAGCTGTTTTTT,CASSLGEDTGELFF
TRBV9,-,TRBD1,TRBJ1-1,TGTGCCAGCAGTTACGGACAGGGGGCTACGGCTTTCTTT,CASSYGQGATAFF
TRBV5-4,-,-,TRBJ1-2,TGTGCCAGCAGCTTGATGGGGGATTGGTATGGCTACACCTTC,CASSLMGDWYGYTF
TRBV6-5,few,TRBD1,TRBJ2-7,TGTGCCAGCAGAGACCGGGACAGGGAGCAGTACTTC,CASRDRDREQYF
TRBV7-2,-,TRBD1,TRBJ1-5,TGTGCCAGTCAAGGGACAGGCTATAGCAATCAGCCCCAGCATTTT,CASQGTGYSNQPQHF
TRBV7-2,-,-,TRBJ1-1,TGTGCCAGCAGCTTATTCAGGGGTACTGAAGCTTTCTTT,CASSLFRGTEAFF
TRBV19,-,-,TRBJ2-3,TGTGCCAGTAGTATAGACAGATCCGCTAGCACAGATACGCAGTATTTT,CASSIDRSASTDTQYF
TRBV15,-,TRBD1,TRBJ1-2,TGTGCCACCAGCGGCCCGACAGGGGGGAGGGATGGCTACACCTTC,CATSGPTGGRDGYTF
TRBV20-1,-,TRBD1,TRBJ1-2,TGCAGCCCTGGACAGGGGGCGAGGGGCACCTTC,CSPGQGARGTF
TRBV18,once,-,TRBJ1-5,TGTGCCAGCTCACCATGGGGGGGGGATCAGCCCCAGCATTTT,CASSPWGGDQPQHF
TRBV13,-,TRBD2,TRBJ2-3,TGTGCCAGCAGCTTCCGCGGGGGGGCATCAGATACGCAGTATTTT,CASSFRGGASDTQYF
TRBV27,once,TRBD1,TRBJ2-7,TGTGCCAGCAGTTTATTGTTAGGGACAGGGGGTTACGAGCAGTACTTC,CASSLLLGTGGYEQYF
TRBV11-2,-,TRBD1,TRBJ2-3,TGTGCCAGCAGCCCGGGACAGATTTCCACAGATACGCAGTATTTT,CASSPGQISTDTQYF
TRBV2,-,-,TRBJ2-7,TGTGCCAGCAGTAATACCTACGAGCAGTACTTC,CASSNTYEQYF
TRBV7-3,-,TRBD1,TRBJ1-1,TGTGCCAGCCGAAAGGGGGCTCTGACTGAAGCTTTCTTT,CASRKGALTEAFF
TRBV27,-,TRBD1,TRBJ2-5,TGTGCCAGCAGTCCGTACAGGGGGCAAGAGACCCAGTACTTC,CASSPYRGQETQYF
TRBV5-1,-,TRBD1,TRBJ1-2,TGCGCCAGCAGCTTACCGGGACAGGCAGACTATGGCTACACCTTC,CASSLPGQADYGYTF
TRBV30,-,-,TRBJ2-6,TGTGCCTGGAGCGACACAAACTCTGGGGCCAACGTCCTGACTTTC,CAWSDTNSGANVLTF
TRBV7-3,-,-,TRBJ1-2,TGTGCCAGTAGTAGGGGGACGGGTTATGGCTACACCTTC,CASSRGTGYGYTF
TRBV19,-,-,TRBJ2-1,TGTGCCAGTAGGGGGGCGGGCGCCTACAATGAGCAGTTCTTC,CASRGAGAYNEQFF
TRBV18,-,TRBD1,TRBJ1-4,TGTGCCAGCTCTCCCGGGACAGGGCTTGAAAAACTGTTTTTT,CASSPGTGLEKLFF
TRBV6-1,-,-,TRBJ2-5,TGTGCCAGCAGTGGCCACAGGGTCGAAGAGACCCAGTACTTC,CASSGHRVEETQYF
TRBV5-4,-,-,TRBJ2-3,TGTGCCAGCAGCTTGCCCACCACAGATACGCAGTATTTT,CASSLPTTDTQYF
TRBV30,-,-,TRBJ2-5,TGTGCCTGGAGTCCTTGGTCCCGAGGAGGGACCCAGTACTTC,CAWSPWSRGGTQYF
TRBV19,-,TRBD2,TRBJ2-2,TGTGCCAGTAGTCTTTCGACTAGCGGGAGGGTCCTGGGGACCGGGGAGCTGTTTTTT,CASSLSTSGRVLGTGELFF
TRBV27,-,TRBD1,TRBJ1-2,TGTGCCAGCAGTTCCCGGACAGGGGCTAACTATGGCTACACCTTC,CASSSRTGANYGYTF
TRBV9,-,TRBD2,TRBJ2-1,TGTGCCAGCACCGCCAAACTAGCGGGATTGGGGGTTGAGCAGTTCTTC,CASTAKLAGLGVEQFF
TRBV5-1,-,-,TRBJ1-6,TGCGCCAGCAGCTTGAGTGCCCCGGAGAATTCACCCCTCCACTTT,CASSLSAPENSPLHF
TRBV30,-,TRBD1,TRBJ1-6,TGTGCCTGGAGTGGGGAACAGGGGAGGAATTCACCCCTCCACTTT,CAWSGEQGRNSPLHF
TRBV2,once,-,TRBJ1-2,TGTGCCAGCCGCGAAAACTATGGCTACACCTTC,CASRENYGYTF
TRBV11-2,-,-,TRBJ2-7,TGTGCCAGCAGCTTAGATGCGAGGAGAGCCTCCTACGAGCAGTACTTC,CASSLDARRASYEQYF
TRBV11-3,-,TRBD2,TRBJ2-1,TGTGCCAGCAGCTCCGGGGGGGTTAATGAGCAGTTCTTC,CASSSGGVNEQFF
TRBV4-1,-,-,TRBJ2-2,TGCGCCAGCAGCCAAGAACCGGGACACTACACCGGGGAGCTGTTTTTT,CASSQEPGHYTGELFF
TRBV7-2,-,TRBD2,TRBJ2-5,TGTGCCAGCAGGGCTAGCGGGGGGGCGGAGACCCAGTACTTC,CASRASGGAETQYF
TRBV7-6,once,TRBD1,TRBJ2-2,TGTGCCAGCAGGTCTGAGGCCGGGACAGGGGACACCGGGGAGCTGTTTTTT,CASRSEAGTGDTGELFF
TRBV5-1,few,-,TRBJ2-7,TGCGCCAGCAGCTTATTAGGGTCCTACGAGCAGTACTTC,CASSLLGSYEQYF
TRBV6-1,-,-,TRBJ1-3,TGTGCCAGCGCGACAGGCAGCTCTGGAAACACCATATATTTT,CASATGSSGNTIYF
TRBV4-2,-,TRBD2,TRBJ2-1,TGTGCCAGCAGCCCTATAGCGGGGGGCCCCGACAATGAGCAGTTCTTC,CASSPIAGGPDNEQFF
TRBV19,few,-,TRBJ1-1,TGTGCCAGTAGCCCCCCGGCGGGCAGGGGGAACACTGAAGCTTTCTTT,CASSPPAGRGNTEAFF
TRBV28,-,TRBD1,TRBJ1-2,TGTGCCAGCAGTTTGGGACAGGGGGTGAATGGCTACACCTTC,CASSLGQGVNGYTF
TRBV14,-,-,TRBJ1-2,TGTGCCAGCAGCCAAGATCTGCAGGGGTACGGCTACACCTTC,CASSQDLQGYGYTF
TRBV7-3,-,-,TRBJ2-2,TGTGCCAGCAGCTCCGGGTCCCGGGACTCCCACACCGGGGAGCTGTTTTTT,CASSSGSRDSHTGELFF
TRBV5-8,-,TRBD1,TRBJ1-3,TGTGCCAGCAGGTCCCGCACAGGGGGTGGAAACACCATATATTTT,CASRSRTGGGNTIYF
TRBV5-1,few,-,TRBJ2-3,TGCGCCAGCAGCTACAAGGGGGGGACAGATACGCAGTATTTT,CASSYKGGTDTQYF
TRBV4-3,-,TRBD2,TRBJ2-3,TGCGCCAGCAGCCGGGCGGGGGTGAGCACAGATACGCAGTATTTT,CASSRAGVSTDTQYF
TRBV7-3,-,-,TRBJ2-5,TGTGCCAGCAGCTTGTATGGAGAGACCCAGTACTTC,CASSLYGETQYF
TRBV5-1,-,-,TRBJ1-1,TGCGCCAGCAGCCCTACCCAGGTGGGGAGCACTGAAGCTTTCTTT,CASSPTQVGSTEAFF
TRBV5-1,-,-,TRBJ2-7,TGCGCCAGCAGACTAGAGACCTCCTACGAGCAGTACTTC,CASRLETSYEQYF
TRBV6-6,-,-,TRBJ1-2,TGTGCCAGCAGTAGAACCGACGGAGCTAACTATGGCTACACCTTC,CASSRTDGANYGYTF
TRBV28,many,TRBD1,TRBJ1-5,TGTGCCAGCAGCTGGACAGGGGGCACTCAGCCCCAGCATTTT,CASSWTGGTQPQHF
TRBV7-6,-,-,TRBJ2-2,TGTGCCAGCAGCCTAGTCAGGAGCGGGGAGCTGTTTTTT,CASSLVRSGELFF
TRBV18,-,TRBD1,TRBJ2-7,TGTGCCAGCTCTCCCAGGGACAGCAGCAAACACTACGAGCAGTACTTC,CASSPRDSSKHYEQYF
TRBV4-1,once,-,TRBJ2-4,TGCGCCAGCAGCCAAGATGTACAACTAGCCAAAAACATTCAGTACTTC,CASSQDVQLAKNIQYF
TRBV4-3,few,TRBD1,TRBJ2-5,TGCGCCAGCAGCCAAGATCGGGGGACAGGGGGAAGGGAGACCCAGTACTTC,CASSQDRGTGGRETQYF